A single sample is the source of the 15 T cell receptor beta chains below, sequenced in a study of T-cell memory formation after mild COVID-19. In TCRdb, the 5' RACE reads were re-called with MiXCR into one record per CDR3 protein. Seen here are approximately 230,000 distinct CDR3 sequences, about a sixth observed once, and the top ten hold 3.5%. Specimen: PBMCs or a T cell subset sorted from them (not recorded which). Source of these receptors: a man younger than 35 who had mild COVID-19 (a few samples of this study predate the infection). Cell type and time point are not known.

The chain employs TRBV7-2 and TRBJ2-3; maybe TRBD2 (5 bases). The germline CDR1 and CDR2 sequences are SGHTA and FQGNSA. This CDR3 has 15 residues. Trimming cost V 3 bases and J 2 bases, with 12 bases left between them. The CDR3 spells CASSFPTGNTDTQYF. CDR3 DNA: TGTGCCAGCAGCTTTCCGACGGGAAACACAGATACGCAGTATTTT.

This clonotype was seen ten or more times. The rearrangement links TRBV20-1 to TRBJ2-1; 8 nucleotides agree with TRBD1. Germline CDR1 is DFQATT and CDR2 is SNEGSKA (reference sequence). The CDR3 consists of 11 residues. Germline trimming cut 8 bases from V and 11 bases from J; bases unmatched to any gene: 8. The CDR3 protein is CSSRGQAKQFF. CDR3 sequence (DNA): TGCAGTTCCCGGGGACAGGCCAAGCAGTTCTTC.

This clonotype came up a few times. The V call is TRBV4-3, the J call TRBJ1-2, with D tentatively TRBD1 (5 bases). CDR3 length: 13 amino acids. The germline gives CDR1 LGHNA, CDR2 YSLEER. V was cut by 3 bases and J by 7 bases, with 12 bases left in between. The CDR3 coding sequence is TGCGCCAGCAGCCACAAGGGGAATTTTGGCTACACCTTC. Its protein product is CASSHKGNFGYTF.

This clonotype turned up a few times. The chain couples TRBV6-1 to TRBJ1-1; D call uncertain. V shed 7 bases and J shed 1 base, with 13 bases lying between them. This CDR3 has 14 amino acids. Germline values: CDR1 MNHNS, CDR2 SASEGT. The CDR3 DNA follows: TGTGCCAGCACCCTCCTTGACGCGAACACTGAAGCTTTCTTT. The encoded protein is CASTLLDANTEAFF.

V gene TRBV5-1 combines with J gene TRBJ1-1; a weak D match, TRBD1 (5 bases). The ends were cut back, 2 bases at V and 2 bases at J, with 13 bases in the middle. Germline CDR1 and CDR2: SGHRS and YFSETQ. The CDR3 is made up of 15 amino acids. CDR3 DNA: TGCGCCAGCAGCTTTTCCCCAGGGCATAACACTGAAGCTTTCTTT. Translation gives CASSFSPGHNTEAFF.

The sample holds many counts of this clonotype. The chain links TRBV7-9 to TRBJ1-1; D uncertain. CDR1 is SEHNR, CDR2 FQNEAQ, per germline (reference sequence). Trimming pared 0 bases from V and 6 bases from J, leaving 14 bases between. The CDR3 sequence is 15 residues long. The CDR3 loop reads CASSLAVSDWAEAFF. CDR3 nucleotides: TGTGCCAGCAGCTTAGCGGTGTCAGATTGGGCTGAAGCTTTCTTT. The variable domain in full, completed from reference TRBV7-9 and TRBJ1-1, reads DTGVSQNPRHKITKRGQNVTFRCDPISEHNRLYWYRQTLGQGPEFLTYFQNEAQLEKSRLLSDRFSAERPKGSFSTLEIQRTEQGDSAMYLCASSLAVSDWAEAFFGQGTRLTVV.

This clonotype was recorded at least ten times. The chain links TRBV5-1 to TRBJ2-3, with 8 bases aligning to TRBD1. This CDR3 region has 15 residues. Germline CDR1 and CDR2: SGHRS and YFSETQ. V shed 4 bases, J shed 4 bases, and the junction held 8 bases outside the gene matches. CDR3 in amino acids: CASSRTGIGSDTQYF. Here the CDR3 DNA reads TGCGCCAGCAGCCGGACAGGGATCGGCTCAGATACGCAGTATTTT.

This clonotype has more than one count but fewer than ten. This sequence joins TRBV24-1 and TRBJ1-1, with D maybe TRBD1 (5 bases). The CDR3 runs to 13 residues. Germline V gene lookup returns CDR1 KGHDR and CDR2 SFDVKD. V lost 7 bases and J lost 4, with 12 bases in between. This CDR3 is CATRAGSATEAFF. CDR3 bases: TGTGCCACCAGAGCAGGGTCGGCCACTGAAGCTTTCTTT.

V is TRBV12-3 or TRBV12-4 and J is TRBJ2-2, with 9 nucleotides matching TRBD2. The length of the CDR3 is 14 residues. Trimming took 8 bases from V and 3 from J; bases not matched to a gene: 4. CDR3: CASLWTSDTGELFF. Written as DNA, the CDR3 is TGTGCCAGCCTATGGACTAGCGACACCGGGGAGCTGTTTTTT.

This chain connects TRBV12-3 or TRBV12-4 to TRBJ1-2, with D possibly being TRBD1 (5 bases). Trimming shortened V by 2 bases and J by 4 bases, and 11 bases separated the two germline ends. The CDR3 runs to 14 residues. The CDR3 region is CASSLLSGPYGYTF. CDR3 bases: TGTGCCAGCAGTTTATTGTCAGGGCCCTATGGCTACACCTTC.

This rearrangement joins TRBV12-3 or TRBV12-4 to TRBJ2-5, with D perhaps given as TRBD1 or TRBD2 (7 bases each). Trimming took 5 bases from V and 5 from J, leaving 15 bases between them. The CDR3 is 14 amino acids. The CDR3 sequence is CASSEGQGGETQYF. CDR3 in DNA: TGTGCCAGCAGTGAGGGTCAGGGGGGGGAGACCCAGTACTTC.

This clonotype turned up a few times. This chain joins TRBV24-1 and TRBJ1-2; maybe TRBD1 (5 bases). This CDR3 comprises 15 residues. Per the germline V gene, CDR1 is KGHDR and CDR2 is SFDVKD. Trimming left V 3 bases short and J 3 bases short, with 13 bases between. The CDR3, as DNA: TGTGCCACCAGTGATCCTGTAACAGGAGACTATGGCTACACCTTC. Translating gives CATSDPVTGDYGYTF.

This clonotype came up many times. Germline and junction disagree at one end, which may indicate a read error. The J gene is TRBJ2-5, the V gene TRBV28, with D uncertain. The germline V gene encodes CDR1 MDHEN and CDR2 SYDVKM. The CDR3 is 12 residues long. In DNA, the CDR3 is TGCGCCAGCAGCTTGCTGGGGGAGACCCAGTACTTC. Translated, it gives CASSLLGETQYF.

The chain links TRBV5-1 to TRBJ2-3; D might be TRBD2 (5 bases). Looked up from germline, CDR1 is SGHRS and CDR2 is YFSETQ. The ends were cut back, 0 bases at V and 3 bases at J, with 8 bases in the middle. The CDR3 spans 14 residues. The chain's CDR3 is CASSLARETDTQYF. For the CDR3, the DNA is TGCGCCAGCAGCTTGGCTAGGGAGACAGATACGCAGTATTTT.

This clonotype was seen a handful of times. The rearrangement joins TRBV11-2 to TRBJ2-1; no clear D. The CDR3 runs to 15 residues. The germline V and J ends were trimmed by 2 bases and 2 bases, with 10 bases remaining between them. CDR1 is SGHAT and CDR2 is FQNNGV in the germline V gene. The CDR3 reads CASSLKRNPYNEQFF. The CDR3 bases are TGTGCCAGCAGCTTAAAGAGAAACCCCTACAATGAGCAGTTCTTC.